This entry describes one T cell receptor beta chain. The sample is drawn from a study of blood T cell repertoires in COVID-19. Under the authors' procedure: It was from reference gene primer amplification that nucleated cell counts were estimated. Produced via immunoSEQ multiplex PCR; TCRdb's table is partial and in-frame only. Clone size and V and J calls were adopted from that table, with D and trimming inferred from the DNA. The repertoire holds about 44,000 clones, around 80% seen once, with around two fifths in the top ten. The CDR3 totals 15 residues. The germline V gene encodes CDR1 LGHDT and CDR2 YNNKEL (reference sequence). Trimming removed 1 base from V and 6 bases from J, with 15 bases in between.

The sequenced sample was peripheral blood. The TCR originated in a human donor in a cohort sampled during active COVID-19. The chain employs TRBV3-1 (or the pseudogene TRBV3-2) and TRBJ1-1; a possible D gene is TRBD1 (5 bases). CDR3 loop: CASSQVSGRVPEAFF. DNA of the CDR3: TGTGCCAGCAGCCAAGTCTCAGGGAGGGTGCCTGAAGCTTTCTTT.